This T cell receptor (beta chain) was obtained from a study of chemoradiotherapy in HPV16-positive cancers. Assay used: immunoSEQ multiplex PCR; TCRdb lists only in-frame clones, some missing. In the table there are about 5,000 clones, 85% to 95% of which are singletons. The CDR3 consists of 15 residues. The ends were cut back, 1 base at V and 8 bases at J, with 14 bases in the middle. Per germline, CDR1 SEHNR and CDR2 FQNEAQ (reference sequence). The source is a human donor with HPV-associated anogenital cancer. The sample here was taken from a patient who underwent chemoradiotherapy. This sequence joins TRBV7-9 and TRBJ1-4; perhaps TRBD1 as D (6 bases). The CDR3 spells CASSLGSRGGEKLFF. CDR3 coding DNA: TGTGCCAGCAGCTTAGGCAGCAGGGGTGGAGAAAAACTGTTTTTT.